This T cell receptor beta chain was found in a study of control samples from healthy donors and cancer patients. Method: immunoSEQ multiplex PCR; TCRdb's copy keeps in-frame clones and lacks some. The sample gives some 130,000 clones, about 92% of which show up once; 1.5% to 2% is in the top ten. The CDR3 consists of 15 residues. The trim removed 0 bases at V and 0 bases at J, leaving 0 bases unmatched. Germline V lookup: CDR1 KGHSH, CDR2 LQKENI. The sample taken for sequencing was PBMCs. This chain links TRBV18 with TRBJ2-7; 9 nucleotides align to TRBD2. This clonotype was sampled from a man aged 45-65 years with head and neck cancer. The CDR3 DNA is TGTGCCAGCTCACCACCGGGACTAGCCTCCTACGAGCAGTACTTC. Its protein product is CASSPPGLASYEQYF.